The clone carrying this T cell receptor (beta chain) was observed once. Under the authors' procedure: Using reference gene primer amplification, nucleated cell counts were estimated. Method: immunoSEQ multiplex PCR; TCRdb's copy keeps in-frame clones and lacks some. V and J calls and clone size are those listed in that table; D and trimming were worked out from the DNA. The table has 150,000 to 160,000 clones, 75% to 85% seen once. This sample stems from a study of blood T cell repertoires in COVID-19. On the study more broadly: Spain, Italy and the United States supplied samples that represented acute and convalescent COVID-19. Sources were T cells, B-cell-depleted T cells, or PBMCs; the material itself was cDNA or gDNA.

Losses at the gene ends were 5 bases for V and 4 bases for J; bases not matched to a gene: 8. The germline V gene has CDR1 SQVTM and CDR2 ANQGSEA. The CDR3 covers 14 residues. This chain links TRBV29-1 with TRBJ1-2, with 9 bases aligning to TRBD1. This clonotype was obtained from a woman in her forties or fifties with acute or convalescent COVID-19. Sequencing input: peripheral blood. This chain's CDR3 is CSVIAGDRVYGYTF. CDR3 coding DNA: TGCAGCGTTATCGCTGGGGACAGGGTCTATGGCTACACCTTC.